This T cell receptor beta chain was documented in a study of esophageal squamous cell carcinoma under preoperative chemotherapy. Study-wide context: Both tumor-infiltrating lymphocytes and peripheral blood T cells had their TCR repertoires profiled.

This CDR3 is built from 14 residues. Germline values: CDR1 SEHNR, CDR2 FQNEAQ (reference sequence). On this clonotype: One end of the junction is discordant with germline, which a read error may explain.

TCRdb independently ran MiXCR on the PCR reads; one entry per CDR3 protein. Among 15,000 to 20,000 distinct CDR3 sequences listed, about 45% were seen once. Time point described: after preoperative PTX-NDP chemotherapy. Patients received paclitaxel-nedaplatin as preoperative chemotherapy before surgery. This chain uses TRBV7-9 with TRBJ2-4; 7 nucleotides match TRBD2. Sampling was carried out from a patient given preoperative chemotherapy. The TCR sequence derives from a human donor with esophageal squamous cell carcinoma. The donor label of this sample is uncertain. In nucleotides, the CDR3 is TGTGCCAGCAGCTCGGCGGGAGCCAAAGACATCCAGTACTTC. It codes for CASSSAGAKDIQYF.